This entry is about one T cell receptor (beta chain). The clone's antigen remains unknown. No clone much larger than this one lies a single base away; base qualities are absent. RNA was extracted with the RNeasy kit and about 0.5 to 1 ug was reverse transcribed using random hexamers. The immunoSEQ multiplex PCR assay, covering 54 Vbeta and 13 Jbeta segments, was used to amplify TCR beta CDR3 regions. Bias from PCR amplification was corrected by using a synthetic template baseline for primer optimization and for computational correction. The study's processing was this. Reads were annotated to V, D and J genes per IMGT and analyzed with immunoSEQ Analyzer, keeping only productive sequences. To calculate clonality, Shannon entropy was normalized by log2 of the number of productive unique sequences and then subtracted from one. Public and private clones were assessed among the 100 most prevalent clones of each patient and control. Clones were defined as Susac-specific if absent from the healthy and MS cohorts, from around 1,000 published viral clones and from other ImmuneACCESS disease sequences. TCRdb took the public reads, trimmed them with fastp at Q25, ran MiXCR for clone calling and kept in-frame beta chains. CDR3 protein sequences are deduplicated, and each keeps its most common genes and DNA. These V and J calls are TCRdb output, not the study's own analysis. Here the sample has more than 95,000 distinct CDR3 sequences; over 85% occur a single time. 0.065% to 0.1% of the sample comes from the top ten.

High-throughput TCR beta sequencing profiled peripheral blood CD8+ and CD4+ T cells from healthy donors, Susac syndrome patients and multiple sclerosis patients. Healthy donors were age- and sex-matched controls. Bulk CD8+ and CD4+ T cells were purified magnetically by negative isolation, whereas CD8+ TEMRA cells were enriched by FACS. Blood was drawn into EDTA tubes, processed within 24 hours, and PBMCs were isolated by density gradient centrifugation. PBMCs intended for TCR sequencing were cryopreserved in liquid nitrogen and thawed later in a water bath at 37 degrees C. The sorted or isolated CD4+, CD8+ and CD8+ TEMRA cells reached a purity of at least 90%. This specimen belongs to a study of CD8 T cells in Susac syndrome (dated 2019 in TCRdb). Turning to the overall study: The study used repertoire sequencing to test whether antigen drove CD8+ T cell activation and differentiation in Susac syndrome.

Taken from cysteine to phenylalanine, the CDR3 has 13 residues. Just the 39-base CDR3 DNA is kept, in frame starting at base 1. Looking up the germline V gene (reference sequence) yields CDR1 MNHEY and CDR2 SMNVEV. V and J lose 4 bases and 0 bases, and a span of 7 bases separates them. General study outcomes and caveats: The number of individuals in the TCR sequencing and HLA analysis was recognized as being relatively small.

The origin of this receptor is a human donor in good health. The chain uses TRBV27 and TRBJ2-7; the D gene is possibly TRBD1, with 5 bases matching. The source material was CD4+ T cells from PBMCs. CDR3 loop: CASSSQVSYEQYF. The nucleotide sequence reads TGTGCCAGCAGTTCACAGGTCTCCTACGAGCAGTACTTC.